Described below is a single T cell receptor beta chain sequence and its context. Its target is unknown. This sample is part of a study of cytotoxic CD8 clonotypes in ibrutinib-treated CLL. TCRdb's copy holds only in-frame clones and misses some; the assay was immunoSEQ multiplex PCR. The repertoire holds 150,000 to 200,000 clones, 88% seen once, with approximately 3% in the top ten. PBMCs that had been cryopreserved were the source of about 2 micrograms of genomic DNA for TCR beta libraries. Study observations and caveats: Relative to age-matched healthy donors, clonality at baseline was higher, and it tracked circulating CD8+ T-cell counts.

The source of this sequence is a human donor with chronic lymphocytic leukemia. Source: PBMCs, taken at disease progression, from a patient treated with ibrutinib.

For the CDR3, the DNA is TGTGCCAGCCGACAGATGAACACTGAAGCTTTCTTT. Residues: CASRQMNTEAFF. The chain couples TRBV27 to TRBJ1-1; a possible D gene is TRBD1 (5 bases). V lost 8 bases, J lost 0 bases, and 7 bases lay in between. CDR1 and CDR2 (germline): MNHEY, SMNVEV (reference sequence). The CDR3 is made up of 12 amino acids.